This TCR beta chain originates from a study of technical replicates of blood from a few donors. This clone has just a few counts. TCRdb's table, derived via immunoSEQ multiplex PCR, lists solely in-frame clones and lacks some. The sample includes some 63,000 clones, around nine tenths of them seen just once. Germline lookup yields CDR1 SGHTA and CDR2 FQGTGA. Trimming pared 5 bases from V and 3 bases from J, leaving 19 bases between. The CDR3 extends over 17 amino acids. The specimen sequenced was PBMCs. This chain uses TRBV7-3 with TRBJ2-2, with D possibly TRBD2 on 7 matching bases. The receptor was derived from a human donor in good health. Some clones in this sample may be carry-over from other donors' samples. CDR3 protein: CASSIPAGGADTGELFF. DNA of the CDR3: TGTGCCAGCAGCATCCCAGCTGGGGGGGCCGACACCGGGGAGCTGTTTTTT. The entire variable domain, with the rest obtained from reference TRBV7-3 and TRBJ2-2, is as follows: GAGVSQTPSNKVTEKGKYVELRCDPISGHTALYWYRQSLGQGPEFLIYFQGTGAADDSGLPNDRFFAVRPEGSVSTLKIQRTERGDSAVYLCASSIPAGGADTGELFFGEGSRLTVL.